Listed below are T cell receptor beta chains from one sample, sequenced in a study of T cells in Graves' hyperthyroidism and ophthalmopathy. Via MiXCR, TCRdb re-called the multiplex PCR reads, giving one row per CDR3 protein. The sample holds hundreds of thousands of distinct CDR3 sequences, about a sixth seen once. Sequences were obtained from blood. Source of these receptors: a woman younger than 35 with Graves' hyperthyroidism that later progressed to Graves' ophthalmopathy. Both conserved end residues are part of each CDR3. The D gene is left open where the match is weak. Part of the rows lack a size; the others show once, few, many or a class for expanded clones.

D	V	size	J	CDR3	DNA
TRBD1	TRBV12-3/TRBV12-4	many	TRBJ2-1	CASSLTGNDEQFF	TGTGCCAGCAGTCTGACAGGGAACGATGAGCAGTTCTTC
NA	TRBV7-9	few	TRBJ2-5	CASSLGPGRETQYF	TGTGCCAGCAGCTTAGGGCCGGGGAGGGAGACCCAGTACTTC
TRBD1	TRBV2	many	TRBJ2-2	CASIRDSSNTGELFF	TGTGCCAGCATTCGGGACAGTTCGAACACCGGGGAGCTGTTTTTT
TRBD1	TRBV20-1	many	TRBJ2-3	CSASRDRGPDTQYF	TGCAGTGCTAGCCGGGACAGGGGCCCAGATACGCAGTATTTT
NA	TRBV28	many	TRBJ2-1	CASSFTLSYNEQFF	TGTGCCAGCAGTTTCACCCTCTCCTACAATGAGCAGTTCTTC
NA	TRBV12-3/TRBV12-4	NA	TRBJ1-5	CASSGGPHQPQHF	TGTGCCAGCAGTGGGGGACCTCATCAGCCCCAGCATTTT
NA	TRBV20-1	many	TRBJ2-7	CSAYHPTGTSTYEQYF	TGCAGTGCTTACCACCCCACCGGGACCTCCACCTACGAGCAGTACTTC
NA	TRBV28	few	TRBJ2-7	CAGGTVGDEQYF	TGTGCCGGCGGGACAGTTGGCGACGAGCAGTACTTC
NA	TRBV7-9	few	TRBJ2-4	CASSPGKNIQYF	TGTGCCAGCAGCCCTGGCAAAAACATTCAGTACTTC
NA	TRBV5-1	NA	TRBJ2-3	CASNPGRSTDTQYF	TGCGCCAGCAATCCGGGACGGAGCACAGATACGCAGTATTTT